The 9 T cell receptor beta chains presented below share a single source sample, sequenced in a study of blood T cell repertoires in COVID-19. The assay was immunoSEQ multiplex PCR, and TCRdb's table has in-frame clones only and misses some. In the table there are under 300,000 clones, about nine tenths of which are singletons. The specimen was peripheral blood. The source of these receptors is a man aged 60 to 69 who had recovered from COVID-19.

The chain links TRBV27 to TRBJ2-7; 12 positions match TRBD1. Germline CDR1 reads MNHEY; CDR2 reads SMNVEV (reference sequence). V was pared by 3 bases and J by 9 bases, with 9 bases of the junction left unmatched. The CDR3 is 15 amino acids. CDR3 DNA: TGTGCCAGCAGTTTCCGGGACAGGGGGCGTCTTGTGCAGTACTTC. This gives the protein CASSFRDRGRLVQYF.

This clone has just a few counts. The V and J genes are TRBV4-1 and TRBJ2-3, with 7 bases aligning to TRBD1. Germline V gene lookup returns CDR1 MGHRA and CDR2 YSYEKL. V lost 2 bases, J lost 3 bases, and 5 bases stayed unmatched. This CDR3 is built from 15 residues. CDR3: CASSQTGTVTDTQYF. Written as DNA, the CDR3 is TGCGCCAGCAGCCAAACCGGGACAGTAACAGATACGCAGTATTTT.

The V gene is TRBV11-2, the J gene TRBJ2-7; D possibly corresponds to TRBD1 (6 bases). Per the germline V gene, CDR1 is SGHAT and CDR2 is FQNNGV. The CDR3 loop spans 15 amino acids. Trimming pared 4 bases from V and 2 bases from J, leaving 15 bases between. For the CDR3, the DNA is TGTGCCAGCAGCTCGACTCTCGGGACAACCTACGAGCAGTACTTC. Its translation is CASSSTLGTTYEQYF.

This chain connects TRBV6-1 to TRBJ1-6; D gene ambiguous. The V gene's germline CDR1 is MNHNS and CDR2 SASEGT. The CDR3 runs 12 residues. V was trimmed by 2 bases and J by 9 bases, leaving 5 bases between them. CDR3 residues: CASSEIGSPLHF. CDR3 DNA sequence: TGTGCCAGCAGTGAAATCGGTTCACCCCTCCACTTT.

In its sample, this clone was seen a few times. This sequence joins TRBV9 and TRBJ1-1; 7 bases align to TRBD1. This CDR3 region has 15 residues. The germline V gene has CDR1 SGDLS and CDR2 YYNGEE. Trimming removed 5 bases from V and 0 bases from J; junction bases left unmatched: 7. The CDR3 loop is CASRVRDRMNTEAFF. The DNA for the CDR3 is TGTGCCAGCAGGGTAAGGGACAGAATGAACACTGAAGCTTTCTTT.

This chain uses TRBV18 with TRBJ2-5; a weak D match, TRBD2 (5 bases). CDR3 length equals 14 residues. Germline values: CDR1 KGHSH, CDR2 LQKENI. Trimming shortened V by 4 bases and J by 5 bases, and 14 bases separated the two germline ends. The CDR3 loop reads CASSHGIRGETQYF. Here the CDR3 DNA reads TGTGCCAGCTCACATGGGATCCGCGGGGAGACCCAGTACTTC.

The V call is TRBV12-2, the J call TRBJ2-7; the table's D call of TRBD1 was not tested on the DNA. TRBV12-2 is termed a pseudogene. The CDR3 length is 13 residues. CDR3 protein: CASRFTGLYEQYF. The CDR3 DNA sequence: TGTGCAAGTCGCTTCACTGGGCTATACGAGCAGTACTTC.

The CDR3 coding sequence is TGTGCCAGCAGTTCCGTGGACAGGGGCCAAGAGACCCAGTACTTC. Amino acid sequence: CASSSVDRGQETQYF. The chain combines TRBV27 with TRBJ2-5, with 9 bases aligning to TRBD1. The length of the CDR3 is 15 residues. With 4 bases clipped from V and 1 base from J, the junction kept 4 bases outside the gene matches. Per germline, CDR1 MNHEY and CDR2 SMNVEV (reference sequence).

The V and J genes are TRBV10-3 and TRBJ2-2; 8 bases map to TRBD2. The CDR3 extends over 16 amino acids. The V gene's germline CDR1 is ENHRY and CDR2 SYGVKD. Losses at the gene ends were 0 bases for V and 4 bases for J; bases not matched to a gene: 4. Written as DNA, the CDR3 is TGTGCCATCAGTGAGTCTACTAGCGGAGTCACCGGGGAGCTGTTTTTT. Its translation: CAISESTSGVTGELFF.